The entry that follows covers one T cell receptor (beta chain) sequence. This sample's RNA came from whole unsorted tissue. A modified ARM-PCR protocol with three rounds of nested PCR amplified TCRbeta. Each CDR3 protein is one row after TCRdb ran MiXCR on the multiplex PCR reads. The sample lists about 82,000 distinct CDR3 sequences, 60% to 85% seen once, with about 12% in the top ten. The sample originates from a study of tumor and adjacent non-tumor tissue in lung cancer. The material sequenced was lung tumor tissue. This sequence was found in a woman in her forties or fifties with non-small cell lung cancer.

The CDR3 here is CASSLVGLAGSTYTQYF. The CDR3 DNA reads TGTGCCAGCAGCCTAGTAGGACTAGCGGGGAGTACATATACGCAGTATTTT. The rearrangement joins TRBV4-2 to TRBJ2-3; 12 nucleotides align to TRBD2. The length of the CDR3 is 17 residues. Germline V gives CDR1 LGHNA, CDR2 YNFKEQ. J gave up 7 bases and V 4 bases, and 12 bases lay outside the gene matches.